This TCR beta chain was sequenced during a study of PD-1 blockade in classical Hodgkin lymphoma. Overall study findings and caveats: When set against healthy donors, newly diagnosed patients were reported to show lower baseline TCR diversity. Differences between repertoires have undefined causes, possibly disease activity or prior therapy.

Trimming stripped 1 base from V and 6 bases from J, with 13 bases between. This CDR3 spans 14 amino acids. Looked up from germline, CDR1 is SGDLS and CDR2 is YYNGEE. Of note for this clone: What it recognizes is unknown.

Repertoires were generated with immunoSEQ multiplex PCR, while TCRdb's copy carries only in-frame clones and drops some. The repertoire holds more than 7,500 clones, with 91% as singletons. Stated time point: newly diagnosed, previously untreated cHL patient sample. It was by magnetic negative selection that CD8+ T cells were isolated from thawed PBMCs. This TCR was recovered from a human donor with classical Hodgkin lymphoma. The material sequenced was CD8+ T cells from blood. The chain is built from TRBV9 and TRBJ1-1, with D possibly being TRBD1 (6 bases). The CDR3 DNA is TGTGCCAGCAGCGTAAATTGGGGGGCCTCTGAAGCTTTCTTT. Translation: CASSVNWGASEAFF.